The 11 T cell receptor beta chains presented below share a single source sample, sequenced in a study of blood T cell repertoires in COVID-19. The assay was immunoSEQ multiplex PCR, and TCRdb's table has in-frame clones only and misses some. The sample lists over 250,000 clones; over 80% were seen once. The specimen sequenced was peripheral blood. These receptors were taken from a woman in her thirties or forties who had recovered from COVID-19.

This clone was seen more than once but under ten times. V is TRBV24-1 and J is TRBJ1-3; TRBD1 aligns across 10 bases. J was trimmed by 0 bases and V by 3 bases; bases with no gene match: 16. Germline lookup yields CDR1 KGHDR and CDR2 SFDVKD. The CDR3 is made up of 21 amino acids. CDR3 sequence: CATSDPKGTGAKISSGNTIYF. CDR3 in DNA: TGTGCCACCAGTGATCCCAAAGGGACAGGGGCGAAAATAAGCTCTGGAAACACCATATATTTT.

This chain joins TRBV7-9 and TRBJ2-3, with 10 bases fitting TRBD1. The CDR3 has 14 amino acids. V trimming: 3 bases; J trimming: 5 bases; junction bases outside the gene matches: 2. Germline assignment: CDR1 SEHNR and CDR2 FQNEAQ (reference sequence). The CDR3 nucleotides read TGTGCCAGCAGCTTGGGACAGGGGTTAGATACGCAGTATTTT. Amino acid sequence: CASSLGQGLDTQYF.

The rearrangement joins TRBV6-4 to TRBJ2-2; a weak D match, TRBD2 (6 bases). CDR3 length: 16 residues. Germline loops: CDR1 MRHNA, CDR2 SNTAGT. V was clipped by 7 bases and J by 7 bases, with 22 bases between them. Here the CDR3 reads CASKRVVGLFDGELFF. For the CDR3, the DNA is TGTGCCAGCAAGAGAGTCGTGGGACTCTTTGACGGGGAGCTGTTTTTT.

The chain carries TRBV4-1 and TRBJ1-5; 9 bases match TRBD1. Losses at the gene ends were 5 bases for V and 7 bases for J; bases not matched to a gene: 3. Germline V gives CDR1 MGHRA, CDR2 YSYEKL. The CDR3 extends over 13 amino acids. CDR3 loop: CASSGTGKQPQHF. CDR3 DNA: TGCGCCAGCAGCGGGACAGGGAAACAGCCCCAGCATTTT.

This clone was detected only once. This sequence joins TRBV5-4 and TRBJ1-1; D is perhaps TRBD1 (5 bases). CDR3 length: 11 amino acids. Germline CDR1 and CDR2: SGHNT and YYREEE (reference sequence). V was trimmed by 3 bases and J by 10 bases, leaving 10 bases between them. In nucleotides, the CDR3 is TGTGCCAGCAGCTCGGCGGGGGGAGCTTTCTTT. It translates to CASSSAGGAFF.

This clone appeared a single time. V gene TRBV2 combines with J gene TRBJ1-6; D remains ambiguous. CDR3 length: 15 residues. CDR1 and CDR2 (germline): SNHLY, FYNNEI. Trimming pared 6 bases from V and 1 base from J, leaving 10 bases between. CDR3 nucleotides: TGTGCCAGCAGCCTCCGGGGTTCCTATAATTCACCCCTCCACTTT. As protein: CASSLRGSYNSPLHF.

This chain uses TRBV27 with TRBJ1-5, with D unclear. The V gene lost 6 bases and the J gene lost 9 bases, with 21 bases spanning the gap. The CDR3 totals 15 residues. Germline V gene lookup returns CDR1 MNHEY and CDR2 SMNVEV (reference sequence). CDR3 amino acids: CASRPVPGGQSPQHF. In nucleotides, the CDR3 is TGTGCCAGCAGACCGGTCCCGGGAGGTCAATCGCCCCAGCATTTT.

The chain couples TRBV4-1 to TRBJ2-7, with D possibly matching TRBD2 (5 bases). Trimming shortened V by 4 bases and J by 0 bases, and 16 bases separated the two germline ends. This CDR3 has 16 residues. From germline, CDR1 is MGHRA and CDR2 YSYEKL. CDR3 protein: CASSPRLSGPSYEQYF. The CDR3 nucleotides read TGCGCCAGCAGCCCTCGGTTGAGCGGTCCCTCCTACGAGCAGTACTTC.

The V gene is TRBV5-1, the J gene TRBJ1-1, with D maybe TRBD1 (5 bases). The CDR3 extends over 13 amino acids. Germline V gene data show CDR1 as SGHRS and CDR2 as YFSETQ. V was shortened by 6 bases and J by 6 bases, with 15 bases between the two germline ends. The CDR3 is CASTLQGHAEAFF. CDR3 nucleotide sequence: TGCGCCAGCACCCTGCAGGGTCACGCTGAAGCTTTCTTT.

The chain carries TRBV9 and TRBJ2-3, with a weak D call TRBD1 (7 bases). V dropped 3 bases and J dropped 0 bases, with 23 bases sitting between them. The CDR3 extends over 19 amino acids. CDR1 SGDLS and CDR2 YYNGEE come from the germline V gene. CDR3 coding DNA: TGTGCCAGCAGCGCCCTCCCCTATCCGACAGGGACTAGCACAGATACGCAGTATTTT. Translating it yields CASSALPYPTGTSTDTQYF.

The chain links TRBV7-6 to TRBJ2-5; 13 bases are shared with TRBD2. The germline V gene has CDR1 SGHVS and CDR2 FNYEAQ. Trimming at V came to 0 bases and at J to 5 bases, leaving 9 bases not matched to a gene. The CDR3 spans 18 residues. In DNA, the CDR3 is TGTGCCAGCAGCTTAGCTACCGGACTAGCGGGGGCCCGGGAGACCCAGTACTTC. Protein sequence: CASSLATGLAGARETQYF.